Listed below are T cell receptor beta chains from one sample, sequenced in a study of blood T cell repertoires in COVID-19. Assay used: immunoSEQ multiplex PCR; TCRdb lists only in-frame clones, some missing. The repertoire holds fewer than 250,000 clones, with 80% to 90% as singletons. Sequenced: peripheral blood. Receptors were obtained from a woman in her seventies with acute or convalescent COVID-19. CDR3s include the opening cysteine and the closing phenylalanine or tryptophan. D genes are given only for firm matches. Some rows have no size entry. The others give once, few or many, or a class for an expanded clone.

j_gene | d_gene | v_gene | abundance | CDR3aa | CDR3nt
TRBJ2-4 | NA | TRBV7-2 | NA | CASSLAGGRAKNIQYF | TGTGCCAGCAGCTTAGCGGGGGGTCGTGCCAAAAACATTCAGTACTTC
TRBJ1-6 | TRBD1 | TRBV7-2 | NA | CASSLGTGRPDSPLHF | TGTGCCAGCAGCCTAGGGACAGGCCGTCCGGATTCACCCCTCCACTTT
TRBJ1-1 | NA | TRBV5-1 | NA | CASSLAGVTEAFF | TGCGCCAGCAGCTTGGCCGGGGTCACTGAAGCTTTCTTT
TRBJ2-1 | NA | TRBV24-1 | NA | CATSSLQSIEQFF | TGTGCCACCTCCTCTTTACAGAGCATTGAGCAGTTCTTC
TRBJ2-5 | TRBD2 | TRBV5-4 | NA | CASSLQSGGTKRTQYF | TGTGCCAGCAGCTTGCAAAGCGGGGGGACCAAGAGGACCCAGTACTTC
TRBJ1-2 | TRBD1 | TRBV11-3 | NA | CASSPGQGAPGYTF | TGTGCCAGCAGCCCGGGACAGGGGGCGCCTGGCTACACCTTC
TRBJ1-4 | NA | TRBV5-5 | few | CASSLTGDRGEKLFF | TGTGCCAGCAGCTTAACGGGGGATCGAGGTGAAAAACTGTTTTTT
TRBJ1-4 | TRBD1 | TRBV6-5 | NA | CASSYSRTGGYEKLFF | TGTGCCAGCAGTTACTCGAGGACAGGGGGGTATGAAAAACTGTTTTTT
TRBJ1-3 | NA | TRBV4-3 | once | CASSQERPGFSGNTIYF | TGCGCCAGCAGCCAAGAAAGGCCGGGTTTCTCTGGAAACACCATATATTTT
TRBJ1-2 | NA | TRBV24-1 | NA | CATSLSRNYGYTF | TGTGCCACCAGTCTGTCTCGTAACTATGGCTACACCTTC
TRBJ2-3 | TRBD1 | TRBV6-2/TRBV6-3 | NA | CASSRQGRPSDTQYF | TGTGCCAGCAGTAGACAGGGGCGACCGTCAGATACGCAGTATTTT
TRBJ2-3 | NA | TRBV7-2 | NA | CASSPLAGAFTDTQYF | TGTGCCAGCAGCCCCCTGGCGGGGGCCTTCACAGATACGCAGTATTTT
TRBJ1-1 | TRBD1 | TRBV30 | NA | CARRVGQGVNTEAFF | TGTGCCAGGAGGGTAGGGCAGGGGGTGAACACTGAAGCTTTCTTT
TRBJ2-4 | TRBD2 | TRBV7-9 | NA | CASSPRLALPAKNIQYF | TGTGCCAGCAGCCCGCGACTAGCCCTCCCGGCCAAAAACATTCAGTACTTC
TRBJ2-2 | TRBD1 | TRBV5-1 | NA | CASSFRDRGSHTGELFF | TGCGCCAGCAGCTTCCGGGACAGGGGTTCTCACACCGGGGAGCTGTTTTTT
TRBJ1-2 | NA | TRBV6-2/TRBV6-3 | once | CASSYSPATGPGYTF | TGTGCCAGCAGTTACTCGCCCGCCACAGGGCCTGGCTACACCTTC
TRBJ2-5 | TRBD2 | TRBV7-2 | NA | CASSLPSGRGQETQYF | TGTGCCAGCAGCTTACCATCTGGGAGGGGCCAGGAGACCCAGTACTTC
TRBJ1-5 | TRBD1 | TRBV7-2 | once | CASSSGTVEKPQHF | TGTGCCAGCAGCTCCGGGACAGTGGAGAAGCCCCAGCATTTT
TRBJ2-1 | NA | TRBV24-1 | NA | CATSDSGTTHYNEQFF | TGTGCCACCAGTGATTCCGGGACAACTCACTACAATGAGCAGTTCTTC
TRBJ1-3 | NA | TRBV19 | NA | CASSMTRNTIYF | TGTGCCAGTAGCATGACACGAAACACCATATATTTT
TRBJ2-5 | NA | TRBV18 | NA | CASSSNSGETQYF | TGTGCCAGCTCATCGAACTCGGGGGAGACCCAGTACTTC
TRBJ1-5 | NA | TRBV4-2 | NA | CASSQDLGSYQPQHF | TGTGCCAGCAGCCAAGATCTTGGGAGCTATCAGCCCCAGCATTTT